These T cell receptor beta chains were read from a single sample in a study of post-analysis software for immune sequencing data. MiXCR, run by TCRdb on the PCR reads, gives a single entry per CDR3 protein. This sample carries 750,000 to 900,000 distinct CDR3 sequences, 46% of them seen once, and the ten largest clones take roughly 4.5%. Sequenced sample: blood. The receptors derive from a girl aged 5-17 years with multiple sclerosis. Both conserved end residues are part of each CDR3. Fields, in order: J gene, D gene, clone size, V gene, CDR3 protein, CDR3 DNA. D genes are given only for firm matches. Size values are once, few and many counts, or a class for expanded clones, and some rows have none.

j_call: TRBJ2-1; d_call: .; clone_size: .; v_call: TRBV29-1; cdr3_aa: CSVQKAAFLGEQFF; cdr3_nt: TGCAGCGTTCAAAAAGCGGCGTTCCTAGGGGAGCAGTTCTTC
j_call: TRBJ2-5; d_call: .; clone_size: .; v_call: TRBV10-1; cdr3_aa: CASSELGTREQYF; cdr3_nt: TGCGCCAGCAGTGAGCTTGGGACGCGTGAGCAGTACTTC
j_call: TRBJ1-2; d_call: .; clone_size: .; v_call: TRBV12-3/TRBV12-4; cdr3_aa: CASSFPGGPRWGYTF; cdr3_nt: TGTGCCAGCAGTTTTCCCGGGGGTCCGAGGTGGGGCTACACCTTC
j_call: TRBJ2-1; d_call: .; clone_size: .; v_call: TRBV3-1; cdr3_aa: CASSSRGTSYNEQFF; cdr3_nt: TGTGCCAGCAGCTCACGAGGGACCTCTTACAATGAGCAGTTCTTC
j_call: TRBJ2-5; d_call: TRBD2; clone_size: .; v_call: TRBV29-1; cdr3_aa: CSAILAGEYETQYF; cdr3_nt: TGCAGCGCCATTCTAGCGGGAGAATATGAGACCCAGTACTTC
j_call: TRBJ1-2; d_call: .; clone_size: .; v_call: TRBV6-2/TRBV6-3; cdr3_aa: CASSYSGGSGYTF; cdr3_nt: TGTGCCAGCAGTTATTCCGGGGGATCTGGCTACACCTTC
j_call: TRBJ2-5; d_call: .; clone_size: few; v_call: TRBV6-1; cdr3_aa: CASSEDGRAETQYF; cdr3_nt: TGTGCCAGCAGTGAAGATGGTAGGGCTGAGACCCAGTACTTC
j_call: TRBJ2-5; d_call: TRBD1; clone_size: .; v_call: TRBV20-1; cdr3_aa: CSATDGQGHQETQYF; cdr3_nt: TGCAGTGCTACCGACGGACAGGGCCACCAAGAGACCCAGTACTTC
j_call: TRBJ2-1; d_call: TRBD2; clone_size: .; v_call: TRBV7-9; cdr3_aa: CASSPRTGTSSNEQFF; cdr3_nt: TGTGCCAGCAGCCCCAGGACCGGGACTAGCAGCAATGAGCAGTTCTTC
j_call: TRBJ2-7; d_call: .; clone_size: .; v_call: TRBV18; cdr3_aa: CASSPTYRVSSYEQYF; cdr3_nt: TGTGCCAGCTCACCGACTTACAGGGTGTCCTCCTACGAGCAGTACTTC
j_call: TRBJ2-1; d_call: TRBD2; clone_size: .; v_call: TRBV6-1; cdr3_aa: CASSENGASGSSWQFF; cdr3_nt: TGTGCCAGCAGTGAAAATGGGGCTAGCGGGAGTTCGTGGCAGTTCTTC
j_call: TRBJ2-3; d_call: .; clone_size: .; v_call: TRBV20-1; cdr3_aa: CSARTGSGGGTDTQYF; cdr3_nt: TGCAGTGCTAGAACCGGTAGCGGAGGGGGCACAGATACGCAGTATTTT
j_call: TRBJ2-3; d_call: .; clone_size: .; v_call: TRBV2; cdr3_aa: CASSGGRGRADTQYF; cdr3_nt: TGTGCCAGCAGTGGCGGACGGGGTAGAGCAGATACGCAGTATTTT
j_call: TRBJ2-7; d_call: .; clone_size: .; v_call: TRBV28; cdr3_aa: CASSLSARRGGQYF; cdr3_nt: TGTGCCAGCAGTTTATCGGCACGCCGGGGAGGGCAGTACTTC
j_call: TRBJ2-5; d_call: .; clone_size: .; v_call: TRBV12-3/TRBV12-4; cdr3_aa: CASSVTRQETQYF; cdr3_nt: TGTGCCAGCAGCGTAACACGACAAGAGACCCAGTACTTC
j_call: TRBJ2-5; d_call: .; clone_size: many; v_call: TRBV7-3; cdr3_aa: CASSPGPQETQYF; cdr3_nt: TGTGCCAGCAGTCCGGGCCCCCAAGAGACCCAGTACTTC
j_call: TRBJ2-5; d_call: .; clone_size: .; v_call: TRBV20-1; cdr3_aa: CSASLAGAFQETQYF; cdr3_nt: TGCAGTGCTAGTTTGGCTGGGGCCTTTCAAGAGACCCAGTACTTC
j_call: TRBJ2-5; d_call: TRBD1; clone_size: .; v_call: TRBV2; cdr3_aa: CARRDSLFQETQYF; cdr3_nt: TGTGCCAGGAGGGACAGCCTGTTTCAGGAGACCCAGTACTTC
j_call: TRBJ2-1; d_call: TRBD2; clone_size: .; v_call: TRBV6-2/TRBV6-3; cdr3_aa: CASTLAGKGSYNEQFF; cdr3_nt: TGTGCCAGCACTCTAGCGGGGAAGGGCTCCTACAATGAGCAGTTCTTC
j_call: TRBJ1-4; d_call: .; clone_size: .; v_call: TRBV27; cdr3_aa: CASLSLGATNEKLFF; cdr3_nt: TGTGCCAGCCTTTCCCTGGGCGCAACTAATGAAAAACTGTTTTTT
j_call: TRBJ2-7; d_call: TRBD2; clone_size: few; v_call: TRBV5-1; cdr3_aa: CASSPRTSGVSYEQYF; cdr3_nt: TGCGCCAGCAGCCCTCGGACTAGCGGGGTCTCCTACGAGCAGTACTTC
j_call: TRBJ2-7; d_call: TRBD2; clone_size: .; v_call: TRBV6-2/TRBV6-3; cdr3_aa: CASSPVGLAGEGGEQYF; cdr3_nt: TGTGCCAGCAGCCCAGTCGGACTAGCGGGAGAGGGAGGCGAGCAGTACTTC